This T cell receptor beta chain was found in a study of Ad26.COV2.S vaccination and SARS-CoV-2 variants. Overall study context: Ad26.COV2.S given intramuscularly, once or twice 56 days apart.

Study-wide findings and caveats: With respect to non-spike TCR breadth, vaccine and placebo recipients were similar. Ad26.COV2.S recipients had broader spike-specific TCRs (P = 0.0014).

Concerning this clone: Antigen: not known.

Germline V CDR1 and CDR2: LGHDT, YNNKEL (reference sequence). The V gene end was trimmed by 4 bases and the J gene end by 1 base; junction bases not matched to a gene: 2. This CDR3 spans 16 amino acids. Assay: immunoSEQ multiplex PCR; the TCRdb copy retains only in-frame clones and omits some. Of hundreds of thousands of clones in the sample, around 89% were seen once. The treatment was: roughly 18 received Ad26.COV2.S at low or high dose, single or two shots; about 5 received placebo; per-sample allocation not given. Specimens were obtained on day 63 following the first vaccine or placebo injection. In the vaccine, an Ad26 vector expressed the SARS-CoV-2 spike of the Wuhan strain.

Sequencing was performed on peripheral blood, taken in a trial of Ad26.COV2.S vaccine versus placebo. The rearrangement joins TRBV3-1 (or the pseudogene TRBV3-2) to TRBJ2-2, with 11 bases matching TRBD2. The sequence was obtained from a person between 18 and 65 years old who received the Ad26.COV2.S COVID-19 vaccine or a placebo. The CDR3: CASSLGLAGNTGELFF. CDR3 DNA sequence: TGTGCCAGCAGCCTCGGACTAGCGGGGAACACCGGGGAGCTGTTTTTT.